The next 29 T cell receptor beta chains were all read from a single sample in a study of cytomegalovirus exposure and HLA in healthy donors. Primers: 60 Vbeta forward and 13 Jbeta reverse. The protocol was immunoSEQ multiplex PCR, while the TCRdb copy is restricted to in-frame clones and leaves out a portion. The profile shows 95,000 to 120,000 clones, around 77% of them singletons. Sequencing was performed on PBMCs. Every receptor here comes from a woman aged 25-40 years in good health and CMV-seropositive.

The chain uses TRBV18 and TRBJ2-7, with a weak D call TRBD1 (6 bases). Germline V gene lookup returns CDR1 KGHSH and CDR2 LQKENI. There are 13 residues in the CDR3. V dropped 4 bases and J dropped 2 bases, with 9 bases sitting between them. This CDR3 is CASSQGVTYEQYF. Here the CDR3 DNA reads TGTGCCAGCTCACAGGGGGTCACCTACGAGCAGTACTTC.

This clone was observed a handful of times. This chain uses TRBV4-1 with TRBJ1-1; TRBD1 aligns across 8 bases. V gave up 0 bases and J gave up 5 bases; unmatched junction bases: 5. Germline CDR1 and CDR2: MGHRA and YSYEKL. This CDR3 has 15 residues. Here the CDR3 reads CASSQDWTGWTEAFF. The CDR3 nucleotides are TGCGCCAGCAGCCAAGATTGGACAGGGTGGACTGAAGCTTTCTTT.

The chain is built from TRBV6-5 and TRBJ2-7, with TRBD1 matching 9 bases. This CDR3 has 15 amino acids. J lost 4 bases, V lost 1 base, and 5 bases had no gene match. The germline CDR1 and CDR2 sequences are MNHEY and SVGAGI. CDR3 sequence reads: CASSYFPGTGYEQYF. DNA of the CDR3: TGTGCCAGCAGTTACTTCCCCGGGACAGGGTACGAGCAGTACTTC.

The V call is TRBV28, the J call TRBJ2-3; D possibly corresponds to TRBD2 (5 bases). Trimming cost V 4 bases and J 9 bases, with 17 bases left between them. This CDR3 region has 14 residues. Looked up from germline, CDR1 is MDHEN and CDR2 is SYDVKM. CDR3 loop: CASSSLLLAGTQYF. The CDR3 DNA reads TGTGCCAGCAGTTCTCTATTATTGGCGGGCACGCAGTATTTT. The variable domain in full, completed from reference TRBV28 and TRBJ2-3, reads DVKVTQSSRYLVKRTGEKVFLECVQDMDHENMFWYRQDPGLGLRLIYFSYDVKMKEKGDIPEGYSVSREKKERFSLILESASTNQTSMYLCASSSLLLAGTQYFGPGTRLTVL.

The chain recombines TRBV19 with TRBJ2-1; a possible D gene is TRBD2 (6 bases). Trimming pared 5 bases from V and 4 bases from J, leaving 18 bases between. The CDR3 is made up of 16 amino acids. Germline loops: CDR1 LNHDA, CDR2 SQIVND (reference sequence). The CDR3 loop is CASSSGGRALYNEQFF. The CDR3 DNA follows: TGTGCCAGTAGTTCCGGGGGAAGGGCCCTATACAATGAGCAGTTCTTC.

The genes are TRBV5-1 and TRBJ1-4, with 9 bases fitting TRBD1. With 3 bases clipped from V and 0 bases from J, the junction kept 6 bases outside the gene matches. CDR1 is SGHRS and CDR2 is YFSETQ in the germline V gene. CDR3 length equals 17 residues. CDR3 DNA: TGCGCCAGCAGCTGGGGACAGGGAACGGCAACTAATGAAAAACTGTTTTTT. It codes for CASSWGQGTATNEKLFF.

This clone occurred a few times. This chain links TRBV6-5 with TRBJ1-2; tentatively, D is TRBD1 (5 bases). CDR1 MNHEY and CDR2 SVGAGI come from the germline V gene. Trimming left V 5 bases short and J 7 bases short, with 14 bases between. The CDR3 sequence is 13 residues long. The CDR3: CASSRSQGLGYTF. CDR3 nucleotide sequence: TGTGCCAGCAGTAGGTCCCAGGGTCTTGGCTACACCTTC.

The CDR3 nucleotides read TGTGCCATCAGTGAGTCGAAAAGCCGAACTGAAGCTTTCTTT. Residues: CAISESKSRTEAFF. The rearrangement uses TRBV10-3 and TRBJ1-1; D not certain. CDR1 and CDR2 from the germline V gene are ENHRY and SYGVKD. The CDR3 has 14 amino acids. Trimming stripped 0 bases from V and 5 bases from J, with 10 bases between.

This sequence joins TRBV5-5 and TRBJ2-6, with 8 bases that match TRBD1. Losses at the gene ends were 4 bases for V and 15 bases for J; bases not matched to a gene: 12. Germline V lookup: CDR1 SGHKS, CDR2 YYEKEE (reference sequence). The CDR3 totals 14 residues. In DNA, the CDR3 is TGTGCCAGCAGCATAAATACAGGGGGTTTGGACCTGACTTTC. This encodes CASSINTGGLDLTF.

The chain joins TRBV6-5 to TRBJ2-5; TRBD2 matches 11 bases. The CDR3 runs 15 residues. CDR1 and CDR2 (germline): MNHEY, SVGAGI. V trimming: 3 bases; J trimming: 7 bases; junction bases outside the gene matches: 7. The CDR3: CASSYTSGGPWTQYF. Written as DNA, the CDR3 is TGTGCCAGCAGTTATACTAGCGGGGGCCCTTGGACCCAGTACTTC.

CDR3 DNA sequence: TGTGCCAGCAGTTACTCGAAGCGGGTTTTGAGCCGGGAGCTGTTTTTT. Translated, it gives CASSYSKRVLSRELFF. The gene calls are TRBV6-5 and TRBJ2-2, with D tentatively TRBD2 (6 bases). CDR1 is MNHEY and CDR2 is SVGAGI in the germline V gene. The CDR3 has 16 residues. V lost 0 bases and J lost 9, with 17 bases in between.

This clone appeared once. The V gene is TRBV25-1, the J gene TRBJ2-3; D unclear. The CDR3 runs 14 residues. Germline V lookup: CDR1 MGHDK, CDR2 SYGVNS. Trimming shortened V by 1 base and J by 4 bases, and 9 bases separated the two germline ends. The DNA of the CDR3 is TGTGCCAGCAGTGAATCGAAATTAGCAGATACGCAGTATTTT. Protein: CASSESKLADTQYF.

This clone has more than one count but fewer than ten. The chain uses TRBV10-1 and TRBJ2-2; a weak D match, TRBD1 (6 bases). Germline V gene sequence: CDR1 WNHNN, CDR2 SYGVQD (reference sequence). The CDR3 extends over 12 amino acids. V was trimmed by 9 bases and J by 7 bases, leaving 12 bases between them. This chain's CDR3 is CARTSQGGELFF. The CDR3, as DNA: TGCGCCAGAACGTCACAGGGCGGGGAGCTGTTTTTT.

The V and J genes are TRBV11-3 and TRBJ1-1, with D maybe TRBD1 (6 bases). Germline V gene data show CDR1 as SGHNT and CDR2 as YENEEA. Trimming pared 4 bases from V and 4 bases from J, leaving 13 bases between. The CDR3 is 14 amino acids. This CDR3 is CASSSRQGSTEAFF. The CDR3 coding sequence is TGTGCCAGCAGCTCCAGGCAGGGGAGCACTGAAGCTTTCTTT. The full variable domain, in which reference TRBV11-3 and TRBJ1-1 provide the parts outside the CDR3, is EAGVVQSPRYKIIEKKQPVAFWCNPISGHNTLYWYLQNLGQGPELLIRYENEEAVDDSQLPKDRFSAERLKGVDSTLKIQPAELGDSAVYLCASSSRQGSTEAFFGQGTRLTVV.

The chain couples TRBV2 to TRBJ2-3; D perhaps matches TRBD1 (5 bases). This CDR3 has 16 amino acids. Trimming cost V 2 bases and J 1 base, with 13 bases left between them. Germline CDR1 and CDR2: SNHLY and FYNNEI. DNA of the CDR3: TGTGCCAGCAGTGAACTAGGGGCCCCTGGCACAGATACGCAGTATTTT. Protein: CASSELGAPGTDTQYF.

This clone was observed once. The chain uses TRBV19 and TRBJ1-2; no clear D. The CDR3 loop spans 14 amino acids. V lost 4 bases and J 2 bases, leaving 11 bases between the germline ends. The germline gives CDR1 LNHDA, CDR2 SQIVND (reference sequence). CDR3 sequence reads: CASSTRGLNYGYTF. In nucleotides, the CDR3 is TGTGCCAGTAGTACCCGCGGACTCAACTATGGCTACACCTTC.

The chain joins TRBV2 to TRBJ1-2, with D uncertain. This CDR3 has 14 residues. The ends were cut back, 2 bases at V and 2 bases at J, with 9 bases in the middle. Germline CDR1 reads SNHLY; CDR2 reads FYNNEI. The CDR3: CASSESTGNYGYTF. The CDR3 nucleotides are TGTGCCAGCAGTGAAAGTACGGGGAACTATGGCTACACCTTC.

This clone is a singleton in its sample. CDR3 bases: TGTGCCACCAGCAGAGGGGTCAGGATGCAACAGGGCTACGAGCAGTACTTC. This gives the protein CATSRGVRMQQGYEQYF. V and J are TRBV15 and TRBJ2-7, with D maybe TRBD1 (6 bases). Trimming pared 1 base from V and 3 bases from J, leaving 19 bases between. The germline V gene has CDR1 LNHNV and CDR2 YYDKDF (reference sequence). CDR3 size: 17 residues.

This clone was seen more than once but under ten times. V is TRBV30 and J is TRBJ2-6, with unresolved D. V was trimmed by 2 bases and J by 0 bases, leaving 8 bases between them. This CDR3 has 15 residues. Germline V CDR1 and CDR2: GTSNPN, SVGIG (reference sequence). This CDR3 is CAWSFLSSGANVLTF. CDR3 nucleotides: TGTGCCTGGAGTTTTCTGAGCTCTGGGGCCAACGTCCTGACTTTC.

This rearrangement joins TRBV9 to TRBJ2-7; D may be TRBD2 (6 bases). The CDR3 extends over 14 amino acids. The germline V gene has CDR1 SGDLS and CDR2 YYNGEE. Trimming took 3 bases from V and 0 from J, leaving 10 bases between them. The CDR3 reads CASSGGTYSYEQYF. DNA of the CDR3: TGTGCCAGCAGCGGCGGGACCTACTCCTACGAGCAGTACTTC.

The V gene is TRBV7-9, the J gene TRBJ1-2, with no clear D. Germline V gives CDR1 SEHNR, CDR2 FQNEAQ (reference sequence). The CDR3 runs 14 residues. V was clipped by 2 bases and J by 5 bases, with 12 bases between them. The CDR3 sequence: CASSLPLAGYGYTF. In DNA, the CDR3 is TGTGCCAGCAGCTTACCTCTGGCCGGGTATGGCTACACCTTC.

The V gene is TRBV9, the J gene TRBJ2-1; TRBD2 agrees at 11 bases. CDR3 length: 17 amino acids. Trimming removed 1 base from V and 8 bases from J; junction bases left unmatched: 11. Germline CDR1 reads SGDLS; CDR2 reads YYNGEE. The CDR3, as DNA: TGTGCCAGCAGCGTACGGGCTAGCGGGAGGAGGGAGGATGAGCAGTTCTTC. Protein sequence: CASSVRASGRREDEQFF. Full variable domain (missing parts from reference TRBV9 and TRBJ2-1): DSGVTQTPKHLITATGQRVTLRCSPRSGDLSVYWYQQSLDQGLQFLIQYYNGEERAKGNILERFSAQQFPDLHSELNLSSLELGDSALYFCASSVRASGRREDEQFFGPGTRLTVL.

V usage is TRBV19 and J usage is TRBJ1-3; TRBD1 is a possible D gene (6 bases). The CDR3 loop spans 18 amino acids. The V end lost 4 bases, the J end lost 2 bases, and 21 bases lay between the germline ends. CDR1 LNHDA and CDR2 SQIVND come from the germline V gene (reference sequence). CDR3 region: CASSKIGVRGNTGNTIYF. In nucleotides, the CDR3 is TGTGCCAGTAGTAAGATAGGCGTCAGGGGAAATACTGGAAACACCATATATTTT.

This clone was seen just once. J is TRBJ1-4 and V is TRBV10-3; 9 bases fit TRBD1. The CDR3 extends over 14 amino acids. V shed 6 bases and J 7 bases; nucleotides not matched to a gene: 6. Germline CDR1 is ENHRY and CDR2 is SYGVKD. The CDR3 region is CAISDTGGGEKLFF. The CDR3 DNA reads as TGTGCCATCAGCGACACAGGGGGCGGTGAAAAACTGTTTTTT.

The chain links TRBV29-1 to TRBJ2-7; D is ambiguous. Trimming left V 6 bases short and J 1 base short, with 7 bases between. The CDR3 consists of 11 residues. Per the germline V gene, CDR1 is SQVTM and CDR2 is ANQGSEA. CDR3 in amino acids: CSVGSSYEQYF. As DNA, the CDR3 is TGCAGCGTCGGGTCTTCCTACGAGCAGTACTTC.

This chain links TRBV5-1 with TRBJ1-2; D is unclear. Germline V gene sequence: CDR1 SGHRS, CDR2 YFSETQ. V lost 4 bases to trimming and J lost 0 bases, with 10 bases between them. CDR3 size: 14 residues. The DNA of the CDR3 is TGCGCCAGCAGCCCCGAGGTAGCTAACTATGGCTACACCTTC. The encoded protein is CASSPEVANYGYTF.

This clone was counted between two and nine times. J is TRBJ2-3 and V is TRBV6-4; D possibly corresponds to TRBD2 (5 bases). The CDR3 has 15 amino acids. Trimming cost V 4 bases and J 2 bases, with 13 bases left between them. Germline V gene data show CDR1 as MRHNA and CDR2 as SNTAGT. The chain's CDR3 is CASSASPDSTDTQYF. CDR3 DNA: TGTGCCAGCAGTGCGAGCCCGGACTCCACAGATACGCAGTATTTT.

V is TRBV2 and J is TRBJ1-1; D gene ambiguous. Germline V gives CDR1 SNHLY, CDR2 FYNNEI. The CDR3 sequence is 14 residues long. V was clipped by 4 bases and J by 5 bases, with 14 bases between them. CDR3 amino acids: CASSVKGEETEAFF. DNA of the CDR3: TGTGCCAGCAGTGTGAAGGGAGAGGAAACTGAAGCTTTCTTT.

This chain joins TRBV25-1 and TRBJ1-2; no reliable D call. The germline gives CDR1 MGHDK, CDR2 SYGVNS. This CDR3 is 13 amino acids long. V dropped 3 bases and J dropped 4 bases, with 9 bases sitting between them. The CDR3 bases are TGTGCCAGCAGTGAGAGGAAAGGCTATGGCTACACCTTC. Translating gives CASSERKGYGYTF.